These 10 T cell receptor beta chains were all obtained from the same sample, sequenced in a study of CXCR3-negative and CXCR3-positive naive CD8 T cells. UMI-labeled 5' RACE yielded the TRB cDNA libraries. TCRdb reanalyzed the 5' RACE reads, giving one entry per CDR3 protein sequence and no DNA. The record lists tens of thousands of distinct CDR3 sequences, of which the ten most abundant hold 14% to 15%. Material for sequencing was memory CD8+ T cells from blood. The receptors here all came from a human donor in good health. Some clones in this sample may be carry-over from other donors' samples.

This chain connects TRBV7-6 to TRBJ2-7; TCRdb gives TRBD1 as the D gene, but with no DNA this cannot be confirmed. The germline V gene encodes CDR1 SGHVS and CDR2 FNYEAQ. The CDR3 has 15 residues. This chain's CDR3 is CASMLENAPGYEQYF.

V gene TRBV7-2 combines with J gene TRBJ1-4; TCRdb selects TRBD1, and the lack of DNA leaves this call unchecked. The CDR3 is made up of 16 amino acids. From germline, CDR1 is SGHTA and CDR2 FQGNSA. CDR3 in amino acids: CASSLGRGQPNEKLFF. Together with reference TRBV7-2 and TRBJ1-4, the CDR3 gives the full variable domain: GAGVSQSPSNKVTEKGKDVELRCDPISGHTALYWYRQSLGQGLEFLIYFQGNSAPDKSGLPSDRFSAERTGGSVSTLTIQRTQQEDSAVYLCASSLGRGQPNEKLFFGSGTQLSVL.

The CDR3 protein is CSVDGQATPEAFF. The chain is built from TRBV29-1 and TRBJ1-1; TCRdb reports TRBD1, a call that lacks DNA to check it against. Germline CDR1 and CDR2: SQVTM and ANQGSEA. The CDR3 extends over 13 amino acids.

The chain joins TRBV7-9 to TRBJ2-1; without DNA, the TCRdb call of TRBD2 cannot be checked. Looked up from germline, CDR1 is SEHNR and CDR2 is FQNEAQ (reference sequence). There are 14 residues in the CDR3. The CDR3 sequence: CASSLGGGAIEQFF.

The CDR3 reads CASMESYEQYF. V is TRBV6-2 or TRBV6-3 and J is TRBJ2-7. The CDR3 covers 11 residues. The germline CDR1 and CDR2 sequences are MNHEY and SVGEGT.

The V call is TRBV29-1, the J call TRBJ1-1. The CDR3 is 11 residues long. Germline CDR1 and CDR2: SQVTM and ANQGSEA. CDR3 in amino acids: CSVEVNTEAFF. Filled out from reference TRBV29-1 and TRBJ1-1, the complete variable domain reads SAVISQKPSRDICQRGTSLTIQCQVDSQVTMMFWYRQQPGQSLTLIATANQGSEATYESGFVIDKFPISRPNLTFSTLTVSNMSPEDSSIYLCSVEVNTEAFFGQGTRLTVV.

The chain links TRBV15 to TRBJ2-6. The CDR3 totals 16 residues. Germline V lookup: CDR1 LNHNV, CDR2 YYDKDF (reference sequence). The CDR3 reads CATSNDVSSGANVLTF.

J is TRBJ1-2 and V is TRBV21-1. TRBV21-1 is a pseudogene segment. This CDR3 region has 15 residues. CDR3 in amino acids: CASSKDRGRYYGYTF.

This chain uses TRBV4-3 with TRBJ1-2; absent DNA, TCRdb's TRBD1 call cannot be checked. Germline-derived CDR1 and CDR2 are LGHNA and YSLEER. This CDR3 spans 19 amino acids. The CDR3 loop is CASSQDPPIGSGRVDGYTF.

The V gene is TRBV4-3, the J gene TRBJ2-1; the D call of TRBD2 rests on TCRdb alone, since no DNA is present to check it. The germline CDR1 and CDR2 sequences are LGHNA and YSLEER. CDR3 length: 16 residues. CDR3 sequence reads: CASSQDPSGGANEQFF.